The 24 T cell receptor beta chains given below trace back to one sample, sequenced in a study of blood T cell repertoires in COVID-19. Measured with immunoSEQ multiplex PCR; TCRdb has only the in-frame clones, and not every one. The table has 200,000 to 250,000 clones, around nine tenths seen once; the top ten hold 1.5% to 2%. Sequenced input: peripheral blood. Source of these receptors: a woman between 55 and 75 years old who had recovered from COVID-19.

This clone appeared a single time. An end of the junction does not agree with germline; a read error may underlie this. The CDR3 here is CASSFGGRTDTQYF. CDR3 in DNA: TGTGCTAGCAGCTTCGGGGGGCGAACAGATACGCAGTATTTT. The V and J genes are TRBV7-7 and TRBJ2-3; a possible D gene is TRBD2 (7 bases). The CDR3 length is 14 residues. Germline-derived CDR1 and CDR2 are SSHAT and FNYEAQ (reference sequence).

Regarding this clone: The CDR3 does not end in the conserved phenylalanine or tryptophan, so this is likely a read error. The limits of the CDR3 on the DNA are not certain, so only TCRdb's listed CDR3 is given. This rearrangement joins TRBV6-7 to TRBJ1-1; the table's D call of TRBD1 was not tested on the DNA. TRBV6-7 is an ORF, and what it does is uncertain. The CDR3 has 8 amino acids, counting both end residues. The CDR3 loop reads CASSYRGT.

The chain has TRBV3-1 (or the pseudogene TRBV3-2) and TRBJ2-3, with 12 bases that match TRBD2. CDR1 and CDR2 (germline): LGHDT, YNNKEL (reference sequence). V dropped 5 bases and J dropped 4; count of bases not matched to a gene: 4. This CDR3 region has 15 residues. The CDR3 DNA follows: TGTGCCAGCAGCGAGACTAGCGGGGGTTCAGATACGCAGTATTTT. Translating gives CASSETSGGSDTQYF.

This sequence joins TRBV20-1 and TRBJ2-3; 9 nucleotides line up with TRBD2. CDR3 length: 14 residues. CDR1 is DFQATT and CDR2 is SNEGSKA in the germline V gene (reference sequence). J was trimmed by 7 bases and V by 3 bases; bases with no gene match: 8. The CDR3 protein is CSASMASGAHTQYF. For the CDR3, the DNA is TGCAGTGCTAGTATGGCTAGCGGGGCCCATACGCAGTATTTT.

This chain connects TRBV4-1 to TRBJ1-1; perhaps TRBD1 as D (5 bases). CDR1 and CDR2 (germline): MGHRA, YSYEKL. V shed 4 bases and J shed 6 bases, with 15 bases lying between them. This CDR3 region has 14 residues. CDR3 in amino acids: CASSLQPREAEAFF. CDR3 bases: TGCGCCAGCAGCCTACAACCCAGGGAAGCTGAAGCTTTCTTT.

The V and J genes are TRBV28 and TRBJ2-3; D remains ambiguous. The ends were cut back, 2 bases at V and 4 bases at J, with 13 bases in the middle. Per the germline V gene, CDR1 is MDHEN and CDR2 is SYDVKM. The CDR3 totals 15 residues. The CDR3 loop reads CASSLVLRGSDTQYF. The CDR3, as DNA: TGTGCCAGCAGTTTAGTCCTGAGAGGATCAGATACGCAGTATTTT.

This rearrangement joins TRBV18 to TRBJ2-3; 7 nucleotides agree with TRBD2. J lost 3 bases, V lost 1 base, and 10 bases had no gene match. From germline, CDR1 is KGHSH and CDR2 LQKENI. The CDR3 spans 17 residues. The CDR3 loop is CASSPRPAGSRTDTQYF. The CDR3, as DNA: TGTGCCAGCTCACCACGCCCAGCGGGGTCAAGGACAGATACGCAGTATTTT.

The chain has TRBV4-2 and TRBJ2-5; 12 bases are a match to TRBD2. Germline V gene sequence: CDR1 LGHNA, CDR2 YNFKEQ. CDR3 size: 17 residues. The ends lost 2 bases at V and 2 bases at J; junction bases unmatched: 6. The CDR3, as DNA: TGTGCCAGCAGCCAACTCCTAGCGGGGGGGCGACAAGAGACCCAGTACTTC. Protein sequence: CASSQLLAGGRQETQYF.

V is TRBV2 and J is TRBJ2-1, with D tentatively TRBD1 (6 bases). V gave up 4 bases and J gave up 13 bases, with 14 bases separating them. From germline, CDR1 is SNHLY and CDR2 FYNNEI. CDR3 size: 12 residues. CDR3 amino acids: CASSGQEGFQFF. CDR3 nucleotide sequence: TGTGCCAGCAGTGGACAGGAAGGGTTTCAGTTCTTC.

J is TRBJ1-2 and V is TRBV18; D gene unclear. Germline lookup yields CDR1 KGHSH and CDR2 LQKENI. The CDR3 totals 14 residues. The germline V and J ends were trimmed by 0 bases and 0 bases, with 5 bases remaining between them. The CDR3 sequence: CASSPPNTNYGYTF. CDR3 sequence (DNA): TGTGCCAGCTCACCACCAAATACTAACTATGGCTACACCTTC. Variable domain in full (rest from reference TRBV18 and TRBJ1-2): NAGVMQNPRHLVRRRGQEARLRCSPMKGHSHVYWYRQLPEEGLKFMVYLQKENIIDESGMPKERFSAEFPKEGPSILRIQQVVRGDSAAYFCASSPPNTNYGYTFGSGTRLTVV.

V usage is TRBV5-4 and J usage is TRBJ1-6; 8 positions agree with TRBD1. The CDR3 is made up of 16 amino acids. Germline-derived CDR1 and CDR2 are SGHNT and YYREEE (reference sequence). The V and J ends lost 0 bases and 7 bases, in that order; junction bases with no gene match: 6. CDR3 loop: CASSLAGAGGNSPLHF. Written as DNA, the CDR3 is TGTGCCAGCAGCTTGGCCGGGGCAGGGGGCAATTCACCCCTCCACTTT.

This clone has more than one count but fewer than ten. The genes are TRBV4-2 and TRBJ2-7, with 7 bases matching TRBD2. V dropped 1 base and J dropped 3; count of bases not matched to a gene: 6. The germline V gene has CDR1 LGHNA and CDR2 YNFKEQ. The CDR3 covers 15 residues. CDR3: CASSQVTGGYYEQYF. In DNA, the CDR3 is TGTGCCAGCAGCCAAGTGACCGGGGGGTACTACGAGCAGTACTTC.

This rearrangement joins TRBV6-1 to TRBJ1-6; D is perhaps TRBD1 (5 bases). Looked up from germline, CDR1 is MNHNS and CDR2 is SASEGT. There are 19 residues in the CDR3. V was cut by 3 bases and J by 9 bases, with 27 bases left in between. Here the CDR3 DNA reads TGTGCCAGCAGTGACCCTCTGTTTGGGAGGGGCACCACTATTTCACCCCTCCACTTT. The encoded protein is CASSDPLFGRGTTISPLHF.

The J gene is TRBJ1-1, the V gene TRBV3-1 (or the pseudogene TRBV3-2); D not certain. Trimming removed 3 bases at V and 1 base at J, with 9 bases between. Per the germline V gene, CDR1 is LGHDT and CDR2 is YNNKEL (reference sequence). The CDR3 runs to 14 residues. The CDR3 reads CASSHRSRNTEAFF. The CDR3, as DNA: TGTGCCAGCAGCCACCGGAGTAGGAACACTGAAGCTTTCTTT.

The V call is TRBV7-6, the J call TRBJ2-2, with D maybe TRBD1 (7 bases). With 3 bases removed from V and 6 bases from J, the gap between germline ends came to 23 bases. There are 18 residues in the CDR3. Germline CDR1 and CDR2: SGHVS and FNYEAQ. The CDR3: CASSFEGYRQGDSGELFF. CDR3 sequence (DNA): TGTGCCAGCAGCTTTGAGGGATACAGGCAGGGGGACTCCGGGGAGCTGTTTTTT. Full variable domain (outside the CDR3, taken from reference TRBV7-6 and TRBJ2-2): GAGVSQSPRYKVTKRGQDVALRCDPISGHVSLYWYRQALGQGPEFLTYFNYEAQQDKSGLPNDRFSAERPEGSISTLTIQRTEQRDSAMYRCASSFEGYRQGDSGELFFGEGSRLTVL.

The chain couples TRBV13 to TRBJ2-3; TRBD2 aligns across 8 bases. With 3 bases clipped from V and 2 bases from J, the junction kept 4 bases outside the gene matches. Germline values: CDR1 PRHDT, CDR2 FYEKMQ (reference sequence). CDR3 length: 15 amino acids. As DNA, the CDR3 is TGTGCCAGCAGCTTCGCTAGCGGGCCCACAGATACGCAGTATTTT. This codes for CASSFASGPTDTQYF.

This chain joins TRBV7-9 and TRBJ2-4; weak D call: TRBD2 (5 bases). The CDR3 covers 17 residues. Germline loops: CDR1 SEHNR, CDR2 FQNEAQ (reference sequence). The V gene lost 5 bases and the J gene lost 2 bases, with 19 bases spanning the gap. This CDR3 is CASSANGVDGTKNIQYF. CDR3 in DNA: TGTGCCAGCAGCGCCAACGGGGTCGATGGTACCAAAAACATTCAGTACTTC.

The count of this clone is one. This sequence joins TRBV5-4 and TRBJ2-7; TRBD2 matches 10 bases. The CDR3 contains 14 residues. Per germline, CDR1 SGHNT and CDR2 YYREEE (reference sequence). V gave up 6 bases and J gave up 5 bases; unmatched junction bases: 8. The CDR3: CASTERGGFHEQYF. In DNA, the CDR3 is TGTGCCAGCACCGAGCGGGGGGGATTTCACGAGCAGTACTTC.

The chain joins TRBV6-5 to TRBJ1-2; 10 positions agree with TRBD1. The germline V gene has CDR1 MNHEY and CDR2 SVGAGI. The length of the CDR3 is 15 residues. The V gene end was trimmed by 6 bases and the J gene end by 4 bases; junction bases not matched to a gene: 8. CDR3 nucleotide sequence: TGTGCCAGCAGACCGGAGGGACAGGGGTCCTATGGCTACACCTTC. Its protein product is CASRPEGQGSYGYTF.

The rearrangement joins TRBV28 to TRBJ1-5; maybe TRBD1 (6 bases). The germline gives CDR1 MDHEN, CDR2 SYDVKM. Trimming removed 3 bases from V and 3 bases from J, with 15 bases in between. This CDR3 has 16 residues. The CDR3 reads CASSLHTGSYNQPQHF. The CDR3 region has the DNA TGTGCCAGCAGTTTGCACACAGGGAGCTACAATCAGCCCCAGCATTTT.

This clone has just one count. A much bigger clone sits one base away, suggesting this may be a read error. The J gene is TRBJ2-5, the V gene TRBV29-1; possibly TRBD1 for D (6 bases). Germline V gene sequence: CDR1 SQVTM, CDR2 ANQGSEA. Trimming stripped 8 bases from V and 7 bases from J, with 17 bases between. The CDR3 is 12 amino acids. The CDR3 is CSFGDRLGTQYF. CDR3 nucleotides: TGCAGCTTCGGAGACAGGCTGGGGACCCAGTACTTC.

V and J are TRBV28 and TRBJ1-3, with 8 bases matching TRBD1. V lost 6 bases and J lost 0; bases outside the gene matches: 16. The germline gives CDR1 MDHEN, CDR2 SYDVKM. This CDR3 has 19 amino acids. CDR3 DNA sequence: TGTGCCAGCAGAACAAGGACAGGGAGCGGTTTTAACTCTGGAAACACCATATATTTT. It specifies CASRTRTGSGFNSGNTIYF.

The chain employs TRBV5-6 and TRBJ2-1; 9 bases are shared with TRBD1. V was clipped by 1 base and J by 4 bases; unmatched bases: 6. CDR3 length: 16 residues. Germline-derived CDR1 and CDR2 are SGHDT and YYEEEE. This CDR3 reads CASSLLGQGEYNEQFF. CDR3 nucleotide sequence: TGTGCCAGCAGCTTGTTGGGACAGGGAGAATACAATGAGCAGTTCTTC.

The chain uses TRBV9 and TRBJ1-1, with D tentatively TRBD1 (5 bases). With 0 bases removed from V and 0 bases from J, the gap between germline ends came to 15 bases. The CDR3 is 17 residues long. CDR1 is SGDLS, CDR2 YYNGEE, per germline. The CDR3 nucleotides are TGTGCCAGCAGCGTAGCCCCCCAGGGAATGATGAACACTGAAGCTTTCTTT. Translated, it gives CASSVAPQGMMNTEAFF.